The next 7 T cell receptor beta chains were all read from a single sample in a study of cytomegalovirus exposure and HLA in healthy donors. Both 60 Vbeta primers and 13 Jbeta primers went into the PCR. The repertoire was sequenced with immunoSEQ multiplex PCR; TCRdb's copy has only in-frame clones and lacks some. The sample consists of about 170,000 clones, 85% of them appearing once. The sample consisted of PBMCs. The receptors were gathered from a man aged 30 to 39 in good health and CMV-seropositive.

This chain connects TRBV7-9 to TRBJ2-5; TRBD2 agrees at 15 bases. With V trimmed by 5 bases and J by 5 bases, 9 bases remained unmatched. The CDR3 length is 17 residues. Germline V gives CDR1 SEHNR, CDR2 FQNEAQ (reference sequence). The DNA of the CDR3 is TGTGCCAGCAGCGGGGGACTAGCGGGAGGACAACGGGAGACCCAGTACTTC. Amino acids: CASSGGLAGGQRETQYF.

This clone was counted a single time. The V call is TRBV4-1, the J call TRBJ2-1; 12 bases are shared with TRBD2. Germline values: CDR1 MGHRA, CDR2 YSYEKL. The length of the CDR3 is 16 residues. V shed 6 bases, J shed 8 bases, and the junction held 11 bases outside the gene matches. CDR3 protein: CASRRSTSGRQYEQFF. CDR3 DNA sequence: TGCGCCAGCAGACGCAGTACTAGCGGGAGGCAGTATGAGCAGTTCTTC.

The CDR3 nucleotides read TGCGCCAGCAGCTTGGGGACAGGGGTATATGGCTACACCTTC. Residues: CASSLGTGVYGYTF. This chain uses TRBV5-1 with TRBJ1-2; TRBD1 aligns across 9 bases. With V trimmed by 0 bases and J by 5 bases, 2 bases remained unmatched. Germline loops: CDR1 SGHRS, CDR2 YFSETQ. The CDR3 length is 14 residues. Full variable domain (missing parts from reference TRBV5-1 and TRBJ1-2): KAGVTQTPRYLIKTRGQQVTLSCSPISGHRSVSWYQQTPGQGLQFLFEYFSETQRNKGNFPGRFSGRQFSNSRSEMNVSTLELGDSALYLCASSLGTGVYGYTFGSGTRLTVV.

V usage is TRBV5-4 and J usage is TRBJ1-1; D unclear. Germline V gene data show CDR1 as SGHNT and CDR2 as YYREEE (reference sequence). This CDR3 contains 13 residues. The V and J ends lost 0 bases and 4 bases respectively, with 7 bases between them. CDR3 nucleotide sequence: TGTGCCAGCAGCTTGGGAACGGGCACTGAAGCTTTCTTT. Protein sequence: CASSLGTGTEAFF.

CDR3 residues: CASSATPGLGNTGELFF. CDR3 in DNA: TGTGCCAGCAGCGCCACGCCGGGACTAGGAAACACCGGGGAGCTGTTTTTT. The chain combines TRBV9 with TRBJ2-2, with 8 nucleotides matching TRBD2. Germline V lookup: CDR1 SGDLS, CDR2 YYNGEE. This CDR3 region has 17 residues. V was pared by 3 bases and J by 2 bases, with 9 bases of the junction left unmatched.

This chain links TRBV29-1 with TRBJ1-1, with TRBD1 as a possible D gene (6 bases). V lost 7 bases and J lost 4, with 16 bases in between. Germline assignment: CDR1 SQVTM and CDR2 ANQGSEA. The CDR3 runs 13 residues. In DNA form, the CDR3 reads TGCAGCGCCAAGAACACAGGGATCACTGAAGCTTTCTTT. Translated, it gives CSAKNTGITEAFF.

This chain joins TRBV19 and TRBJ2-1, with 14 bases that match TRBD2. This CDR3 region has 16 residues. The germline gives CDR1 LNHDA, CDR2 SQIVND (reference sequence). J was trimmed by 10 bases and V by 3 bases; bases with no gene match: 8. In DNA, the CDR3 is TGTGCCAGTAGTATCTGGGGACTAGCGGGAGTGGGAGAGCAGTTCTTC. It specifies CASSIWGLAGVGEQFF.